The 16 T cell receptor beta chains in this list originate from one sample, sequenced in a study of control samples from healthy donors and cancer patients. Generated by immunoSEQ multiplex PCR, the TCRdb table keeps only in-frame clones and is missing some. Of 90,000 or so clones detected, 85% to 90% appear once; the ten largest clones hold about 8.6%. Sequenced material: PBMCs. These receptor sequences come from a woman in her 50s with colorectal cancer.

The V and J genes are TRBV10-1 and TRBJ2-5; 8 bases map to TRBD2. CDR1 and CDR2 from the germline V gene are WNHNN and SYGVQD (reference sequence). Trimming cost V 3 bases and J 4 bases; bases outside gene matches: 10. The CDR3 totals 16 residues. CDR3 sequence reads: CASSDRGLATTETQYF. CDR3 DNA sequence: TGCGCCAGCAGTGACCGAGGACTAGCCACTACAGAGACCCAGTACTTC.

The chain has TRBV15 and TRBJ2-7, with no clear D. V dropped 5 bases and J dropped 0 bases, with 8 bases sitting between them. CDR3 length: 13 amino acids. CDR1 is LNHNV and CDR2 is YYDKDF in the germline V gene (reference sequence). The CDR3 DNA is TGTGCCACCAGCGACGGCCACTCCTACGAGCAGTACGTC. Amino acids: CATSDGHSYEQYV.

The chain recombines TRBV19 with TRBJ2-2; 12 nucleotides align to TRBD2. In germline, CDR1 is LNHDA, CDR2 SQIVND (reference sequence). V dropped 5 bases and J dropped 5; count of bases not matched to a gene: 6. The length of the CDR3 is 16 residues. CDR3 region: CASSRLTSGGTGELFF. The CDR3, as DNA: TGTGCCAGTAGTCGATTGACTAGCGGGGGAACCGGGGAGCTGTTTTTT.

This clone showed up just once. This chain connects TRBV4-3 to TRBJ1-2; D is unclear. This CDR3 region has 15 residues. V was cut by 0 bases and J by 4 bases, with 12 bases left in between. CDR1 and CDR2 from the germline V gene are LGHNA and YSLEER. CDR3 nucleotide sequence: TGCGCCAGCAGCCAAGATCGCACCTTGCCCTATGGCTACACCTTC. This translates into CASSQDRTLPYGYTF.

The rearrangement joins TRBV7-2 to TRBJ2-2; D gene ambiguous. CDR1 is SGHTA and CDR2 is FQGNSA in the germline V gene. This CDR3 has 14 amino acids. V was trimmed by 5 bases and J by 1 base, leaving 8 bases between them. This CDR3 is CASSPARNTGELFF. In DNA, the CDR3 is TGTGCCAGCAGCCCAGCTAGGAACACCGGGGAGCTGTTTTTT.

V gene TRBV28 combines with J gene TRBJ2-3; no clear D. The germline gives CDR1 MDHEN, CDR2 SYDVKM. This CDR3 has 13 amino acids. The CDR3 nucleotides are TGTGCTACCCAACGAGATTCAGTGGATACGCAGTATTTT. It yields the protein CATQRDSVDTQYF.

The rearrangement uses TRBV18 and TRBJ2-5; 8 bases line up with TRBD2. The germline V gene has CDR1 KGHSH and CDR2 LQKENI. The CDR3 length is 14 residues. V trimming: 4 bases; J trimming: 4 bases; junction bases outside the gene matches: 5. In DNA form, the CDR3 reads TGTGCCAGCTCACGACGGGGGGGCGGAGAGACCCAGTACTTC. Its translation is CASSRRGGGETQYF.

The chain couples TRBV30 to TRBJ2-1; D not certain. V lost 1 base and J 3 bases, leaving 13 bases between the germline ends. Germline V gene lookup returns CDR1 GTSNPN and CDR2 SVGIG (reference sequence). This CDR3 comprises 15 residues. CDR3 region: CAWSAFDYSYNEQFF. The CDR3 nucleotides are TGTGCCTGGAGTGCATTCGATTACAGCTACAATGAGCAGTTCTTC.

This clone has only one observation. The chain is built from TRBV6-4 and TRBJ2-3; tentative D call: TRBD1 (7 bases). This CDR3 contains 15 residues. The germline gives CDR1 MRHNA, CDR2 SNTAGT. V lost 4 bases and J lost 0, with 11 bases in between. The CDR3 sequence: CASSGQGGSTDTQYF. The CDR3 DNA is TGTGCCAGCAGTGGGCAGGGGGGAAGCACAGATACGCAGTATTTT.

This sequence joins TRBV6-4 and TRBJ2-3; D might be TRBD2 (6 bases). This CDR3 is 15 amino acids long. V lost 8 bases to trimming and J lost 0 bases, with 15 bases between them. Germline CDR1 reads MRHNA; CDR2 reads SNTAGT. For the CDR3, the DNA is TGTGCCAGCGGGCCGGGACTGTCTAGCACAGATACGCAGTATTTT. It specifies CASGPGLSSTDTQYF.

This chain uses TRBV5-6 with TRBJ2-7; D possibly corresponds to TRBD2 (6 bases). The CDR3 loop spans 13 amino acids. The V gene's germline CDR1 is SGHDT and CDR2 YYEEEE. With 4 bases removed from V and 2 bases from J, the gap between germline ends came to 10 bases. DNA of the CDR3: TGTGCCAGCAGCGGCGGGGCTACCTACGAGCAGTACGTC. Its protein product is CASSGGATYEQYV.

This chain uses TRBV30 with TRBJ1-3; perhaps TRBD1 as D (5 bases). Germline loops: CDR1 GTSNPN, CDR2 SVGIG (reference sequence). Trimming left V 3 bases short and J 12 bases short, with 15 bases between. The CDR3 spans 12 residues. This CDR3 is CAWSAPRGYIYF. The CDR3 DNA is TGTGCCTGGAGCGCCCCTCGGGGGTACATATATTTT.

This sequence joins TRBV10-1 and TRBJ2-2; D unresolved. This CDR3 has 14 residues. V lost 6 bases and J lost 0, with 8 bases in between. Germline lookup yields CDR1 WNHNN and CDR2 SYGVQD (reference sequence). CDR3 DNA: TGCGCCAGCAGGCGACTGTCGAACACCGGGGAGCTGTTTTTT. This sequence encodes CASRRLSNTGELFF.

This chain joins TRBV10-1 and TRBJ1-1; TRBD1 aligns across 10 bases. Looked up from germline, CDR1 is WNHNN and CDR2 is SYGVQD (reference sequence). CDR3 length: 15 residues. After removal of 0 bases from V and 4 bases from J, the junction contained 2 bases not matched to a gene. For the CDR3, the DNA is TGCGCCAGCAGTGAGTCGGGGACAGGGGTCACTGAAGCTTTCTTT. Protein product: CASSESGTGVTEAFF.

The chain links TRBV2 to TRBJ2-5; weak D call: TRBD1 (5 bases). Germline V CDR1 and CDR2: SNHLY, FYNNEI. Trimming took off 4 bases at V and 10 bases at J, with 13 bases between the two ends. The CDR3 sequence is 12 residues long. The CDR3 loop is CASSGTSKIQYF. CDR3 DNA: TGTGCCAGCAGTGGGACATCGAAGATCCAGTACTTC.

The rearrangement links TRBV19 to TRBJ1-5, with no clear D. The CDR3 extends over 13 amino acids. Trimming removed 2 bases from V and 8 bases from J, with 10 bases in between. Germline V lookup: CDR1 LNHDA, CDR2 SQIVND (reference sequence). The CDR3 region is CASSIRRAEPQHF. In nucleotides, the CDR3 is TGTGCCAGTAGTATAAGAAGAGCGGAGCCCCAGCATTTT.